Below are 21 T cell receptor beta chains sequenced from a single sample in a study of OX40 agonist ivuxolimab in advanced cancers. Using immunoSEQ multiplex PCR, the repertoire was profiled, and TCRdb retains in-frame clones only, with some absent. This table holds 90,000 or so clones, about 90% found once. The sample in question was CD4+ or CD8+ T cells sorted from blood, obtained in a trial of the OX40 agonist ivuxolimab. These receptors originate from an adult with an advanced solid tumor such as melanoma, head and neck, liver or kidney cancer.

This clone was detected only once. The chain couples TRBV19 to TRBJ1-1; a possible D gene is TRBD1 (5 bases). Germline assignment: CDR1 LNHDA and CDR2 SQIVND (reference sequence). V dropped 7 bases and J dropped 5 bases, with 20 bases sitting between them. The CDR3 is 15 amino acids. CDR3 sequence: CASTDDWGVYTEAFF. CDR3 DNA sequence: TGTGCCAGTACCGACGATTGGGGGGTATATACTGAAGCTTTCTTT.

The chain recombines TRBV10-3 with TRBJ2-5; D is perhaps TRBD2 (6 bases). From germline, CDR1 is ENHRY and CDR2 SYGVKD. The CDR3 is 12 residues long. Trimming left V 7 bases short and J 7 bases short, with 13 bases between. The CDR3 DNA follows: TGTGCCATCATGGGACTCGAAGGGACCCAGTACTTC. Encoded protein: CAIMGLEGTQYF.

The V and J genes are TRBV5-3 and TRBJ1-2, with TRBD1 identical over 7 bases. TRBV5-3 is an ORF for which the function is uncertain. The CDR3 covers 15 residues. V lost 4 bases, J lost 7 bases, and 13 bases stayed unmatched. CDR3 region: CARSRRDRPRCGYTF. CDR3 nucleotide sequence: TGTGCCAGAAGCCGGCGGGACAGACCAAGATGTGGCTACACCTTC.

The V gene is TRBV27, the J gene TRBJ2-6; TRBD1 matches 7 bases. Trimming cost V 3 bases and J 4 bases; bases outside gene matches: 15. Germline loops: CDR1 MNHEY, CDR2 SMNVEV (reference sequence). The CDR3 has 19 amino acids. The CDR3 coding sequence is TGTGCCAGCAGTTTGAGGGGGCGCTCGTTCTTGACCGGGGCCAACGTCCTGACTTTC. Amino acid sequence: CASSLRGRSFLTGANVLTF. The complete variable domain, with remaining parts taken from reference TRBV27 and TRBJ2-6, reads EAQVTQNPRYLITVTGKKLTVTCSQNMNHEYMSWYRQDPGLGLRQIYYSMNVEVTDKGDVPEGYKVSRKEKRNFPLILESPSPNQTSLYFCASSLRGRSFLTGANVLTFGAGSRLTVL.

V usage is TRBV6-4 and J usage is TRBJ1-1; D ambiguous. Trimming cost V 6 bases and J 4 bases, with 24 bases left between them. Germline V gene data show CDR1 as MRHNA and CDR2 as SNTAGT. The CDR3 has 17 residues. The CDR3 coding sequence is TGTGCCAGCAGATGGTCGGCTGTCAGCCTCAAAATCACTGAAGCTTTCTTT. As protein: CASRWSAVSLKITEAFF.

The CDR3 here is CASRGTSGRAASSYNEQFF. The CDR3 bases are TGTGCCAGCAGGGGGACTAGCGGGAGGGCCGCGAGCTCCTACAATGAGCAGTTCTTC. The chain uses TRBV2 and TRBJ2-1; 16 positions agree with TRBD2. J lost 0 bases, V lost 6 bases, and 8 bases had no gene match. Germline CDR1 is SNHLY and CDR2 is FYNNEI. This CDR3 is built from 19 residues.

As concerns this clone: The sample contains more than one DNA sequence encoding this CDR3. V gene TRBV6-6 combines with J gene TRBJ1-2; D is ambiguous. Between the trimmed V and J ends, which lost 4 bases and 2 bases, there was a span of 8 bases. The CDR3 loop spans 13 amino acids. Per the germline V gene, CDR1 is MNHNY and CDR2 is SVGAGI (reference sequence). CDR3 coding DNA: TGTGCCAGCAGTTCGACCGCCAACTATGGCTACACCTTC. The encoded protein is CASSSTANYGYTF.

The chain carries TRBV29-1 and TRBJ1-2; maybe TRBD1 (6 bases). CDR3 size: 12 residues. The V gene's germline CDR1 is SQVTM and CDR2 ANQGSEA. Trimming took off 2 bases at V and 5 bases at J, with 9 bases between the two ends. This CDR3 reads CSVETGRYGYTF. CDR3 nucleotides: TGCAGCGTTGAAACAGGGCGGTATGGCTACACCTTC.

The chain employs TRBV15 and TRBJ2-1, with 8 positions matching TRBD1. Trimming removed 1 base from V and 7 bases from J; junction bases left unmatched: 6. This CDR3 has 15 residues. Germline V CDR1 and CDR2: LNHNV, YYDKDF (reference sequence). The CDR3 is CATSRGRDRLNEQFF. CDR3 nucleotides: TGTGCCACCAGCAGAGGACGGGACAGGCTAAATGAGCAGTTCTTC.

V gene TRBV9 combines with J gene TRBJ2-3; D unresolved. CDR1 is SGDLS and CDR2 is YYNGEE in the germline V gene. The CDR3 contains 13 residues. V dropped 0 bases and J dropped 4 bases, with 6 bases sitting between them. The CDR3 region is CASSVVSPDTQYF. For the CDR3, the DNA is TGTGCCAGCAGCGTAGTGAGCCCAGATACGCAGTATTTT.

In DNA, the CDR3 is TGTGCCAGCAGCGTAGAGGCAGGGTGGAACACCATATATTTT. It codes for CASSVEAGWNTIYF. V gene TRBV9 combines with J gene TRBJ1-3; the D gene is possibly TRBD1 (5 bases). Germline CDR1 SGDLS, CDR2 YYNGEE. CDR3 size: 14 residues. Trimming pared 0 bases from V and 7 bases from J, leaving 11 bases between.

V and J are TRBV30 and TRBJ2-3; 11 nucleotides align to TRBD2. The V and J ends lost 3 bases and 1 base, in that order; junction bases with no gene match: 3. Germline CDR1 and CDR2: GTSNPN and SVGIG (reference sequence). The CDR3 has 15 residues. The CDR3 reads CAWSLAGGGTDTQYF. CDR3 in DNA: TGTGCCTGGAGCTTAGCGGGAGGGGGCACAGATACGCAGTATTTT.

The V gene is TRBV28, the J gene TRBJ2-1; 9 bases map to TRBD2. The V gene end was trimmed by 1 base and the J gene end by 8 bases; junction bases not matched to a gene: 9. Looked up from germline, CDR1 is MDHEN and CDR2 is SYDVKM. CDR3 length equals 16 residues. CDR3 amino acids: CASSLLASGMVDEQFF. CDR3 coding DNA: TGTGCCAGCAGTTTATTGGCTAGCGGGATGGTGGATGAGCAGTTCTTC.

V gene TRBV13 combines with J gene TRBJ1-2, with D unclear. Trimming cost V 5 bases and J 1 base, with 8 bases left between them. The CDR3 extends over 13 amino acids. Germline CDR1 and CDR2: PRHDT and FYEKMQ (reference sequence). The CDR3 DNA follows: TGTGCCAGCAGCGGCCAAGATAACTATGGCTACACCTTC. Protein product: CASSGQDNYGYTF.

This chain connects TRBV29-1 to TRBJ2-3; weak D call: TRBD2 (6 bases). Germline values: CDR1 SQVTM, CDR2 ANQGSEA. The V and J ends lost 4 bases and 2 bases respectively, with 19 bases between them. This CDR3 has 16 residues. This CDR3 reads CSVVFGGAAYTDTQYF. The DNA for the CDR3 is TGCAGCGTTGTTTTTGGCGGGGCCGCCTACACAGATACGCAGTATTTT.

The chain employs TRBV30 and TRBJ2-1; tentative D call: TRBD1 (6 bases). V was pared by 4 bases and J by 2 bases, with 12 bases between. Germline V gene sequence: CDR1 GTSNPN, CDR2 SVGIG (reference sequence). This CDR3 comprises 14 residues. In DNA form, the CDR3 reads TGTGCCTGGATGCTCTGGGGGCCCTACAATGAGCAGTTCTTC. Translated: CAWMLWGPYNEQFF. Using reference TRBV30 and TRBJ2-1 for the parts outside the CDR3, the full variable domain is SQTIHQWPATLVQPVGSPLSLECTVEGTSNPNLYWYRQAAGRGLQLLFYSVGIGQISSEVPQNLSASRPQDRQFILSSKKLLLSDSGFYLCAWMLWGPYNEQFFGPGTRLTVL.

This clone was observed a handful of times. Other DNA variants within this sample encode the same CDR3. The chain recombines TRBV30 with TRBJ1-5; D remains ambiguous. Germline CDR1 GTSNPN, CDR2 SVGIG (reference sequence). The length of the CDR3 is 14 residues. V lost 5 bases to trimming and J lost 0 bases, with 11 bases between them. In DNA form, the CDR3 reads TGTGCCTGGGGCGTTGAAAATAGCAATCAGCCCCAGCATTTT. Protein: CAWGVENSNQPQHF. The full variable domain, its missing parts supplied by reference TRBV30 and TRBJ1-5, is SQTIHQWPATLVQPVGSPLSLECTVEGTSNPNLYWYRQAAGRGLQLLFYSVGIGQISSEVPQNLSASRPQDRQFILSSKKLLLSDSGFYLCAWGVENSNQPQHFGDGTRLSIL.

This rearrangement joins TRBV30 to TRBJ2-3; a weak D match, TRBD1 (6 bases). CDR3 length equals 16 residues. CDR1 and CDR2 from the germline V gene are GTSNPN and SVGIG (reference sequence). Deletions cut 0 bases from V and 6 bases from J, with 19 bases between. The CDR3 DNA follows: TGTGCCTGGAGTGTAGAGACAGGACGAGATAGTGATACGCAGTATTTT. The encoded protein is CAWSVETGRDSDTQYF.

J is TRBJ2-1 and V is TRBV9, with 13 bases identical to TRBD2. The V gene's germline CDR1 is SGDLS and CDR2 YYNGEE. The CDR3 totals 17 residues. With 4 bases clipped from V and 7 bases from J, the junction kept 11 bases outside the gene matches. The CDR3 region has the DNA TGTGCCAGCAGCTTCTCCGGGACTAGCGGGGCCAGAAATGAGCAGTTCTTC. This translates into CASSFSGTSGARNEQFF.

V gene TRBV28 combines with J gene TRBJ2-2; 7 bases map to TRBD2. The V and J ends lost 4 bases and 2 bases, in that order; junction bases with no gene match: 7. Germline V lookup: CDR1 MDHEN, CDR2 SYDVKM. This CDR3 region has 16 residues. The CDR3 here is CASSSLAGKNTGELFF. The CDR3 nucleotides read TGTGCCAGCAGTTCCTTAGCGGGCAAAAACACCGGGGAGCTGTTTTTT. Full variable domain (outside the CDR3, taken from reference TRBV28 and TRBJ2-2): DVKVTQSSRYLVKRTGEKVFLECVQDMDHENMFWYRQDPGLGLRLIYFSYDVKMKEKGDIPEGYSVSREKKERFSLILESASTNQTSMYLCASSSLAGKNTGELFFGEGSRLTVL.

The V call is TRBV28, the J call TRBJ1-5; maybe TRBD1 (6 bases). V was cut by 6 bases and J by 2 bases, with 14 bases left in between. Germline lookup yields CDR1 MDHEN and CDR2 SYDVKM. There are 15 residues in the CDR3. For the CDR3, the DNA is TGTGCCAGCAGCACCACAGGGCTTGGCAATCAGCCCCAGCATTTT. This translates into CASSTTGLGNQPQHF.